This T cell receptor beta chain was obtained from a study of Ad26.COV2.S vaccination and SARS-CoV-2 variants. Across the whole study: It was the COV1001 Ad26.COV2.S trial arm that included the donor. Ad26.COV2.S given intramuscularly, once or twice 56 days apart. Whole-study results and caveats: Spike-specific TCR breadth was greater in vaccine than placebo recipients. Total T cell responses were possibly underestimated by TCR breadth and depth analyses.

Some clones are missing from TCRdb's copy, which holds only in-frame ones; the method was immunoSEQ multiplex PCR. In the table there are around 450,000 clones, around 89% of which are singletons. Trimming stripped 3 bases from V and 3 bases from J, with 14 bases between. Germline lookup yields CDR1 KGHSH and CDR2 LQKENI. The CDR3 has 15 amino acids. About this clone: Its antigen is still unknown.

Regarding treatment: around 19 received Ad26.COV2.S at low or high dose, single or two shots; about 5 received placebo; per-sample allocation not given. Collection of samples fell on day 63 after the first vaccine or placebo injection. The starting material was peripheral blood, obtained in a trial of Ad26.COV2.S vaccine versus placebo. This sequence joins TRBV18 and TRBJ1-1; D may be TRBD1 (5 bases). The receptor comes from a person aged 18-65 years who received the Ad26.COV2.S COVID-19 vaccine or a placebo. The CDR3 region is CASSPQEKGDTEAFF. CDR3 DNA: TGTGCCAGCTCACCCCAGGAAAAAGGGGACACTGAAGCTTTCTTT.